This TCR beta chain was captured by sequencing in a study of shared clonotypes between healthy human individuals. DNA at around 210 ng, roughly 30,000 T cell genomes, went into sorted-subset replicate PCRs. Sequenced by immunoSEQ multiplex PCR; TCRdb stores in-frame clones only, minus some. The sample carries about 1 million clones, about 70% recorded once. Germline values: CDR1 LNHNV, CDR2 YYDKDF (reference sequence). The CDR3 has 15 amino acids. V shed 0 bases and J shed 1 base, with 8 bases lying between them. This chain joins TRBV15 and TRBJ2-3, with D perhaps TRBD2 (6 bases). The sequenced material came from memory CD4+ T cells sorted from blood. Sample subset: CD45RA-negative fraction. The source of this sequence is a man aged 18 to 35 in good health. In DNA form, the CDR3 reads TGTGCCACCAGCAGAGATTGGGAGGGCACAGATACGCAGTATTTT. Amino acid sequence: CATSRDWEGTDTQYF.